These 8 T cell receptor beta chains originate from one sample sequenced in a study of control samples from healthy donors and cancer patients (TCRdb year 2020). Receptors were amplified or captured by the immunoSEQ multiplex PCR assay. The table was pulled from immuneACCESS by TCRdb, which kept in-frame rearrangements only. Such tables lose some clones; where checked, under half of the loss comes from unresolved V genes, and the rest has no known cause. The sample includes some 150,000 clones, with 90% to 95% observed a single time. The ten largest clones capture over 1.2% of the sample. What was sequenced was blood. The receptors originated from a woman aged 25 to 39 in good health.

This chain connects TRBV5-1 to TRBJ1-2; 9 bases fit TRBD1. This CDR3 spans 13 amino acids. The germline gives CDR1 SGHRS, CDR2 YFSETQ. Trimming took 3 bases from V and 6 from J; bases not matched to a gene: 3. CDR3 sequence (DNA): TGCGCCAGCAGCTGGGGACAGGGCGATGGCTACACCTTC. Translated: CASSWGQGDGYTF.

This chain connects TRBV29-1 to TRBJ2-7; TRBD1 matches 10 bases. CDR1 SQVTM and CDR2 ANQGSEA come from the germline V gene. This CDR3 has 15 amino acids. The trim removed 0 bases at V and 4 bases at J, leaving 6 bases unmatched. CDR3 DNA sequence: TGCAGCGTTGAAGACCTGGACAGGGGGACATACGAGCAGTACTTC. Translation: CSVEDLDRGTYEQYF.

The CDR3 coding sequence is TGTGCCAGCAGTGTGGGTAGCAATCAGCCCCAGCATTTT. It specifies CASSVGSNQPQHF. V usage is TRBV2 and J usage is TRBJ1-5; no clear D gene. V lost 4 bases and J 0 bases, leaving 4 bases between the germline ends. The V gene's germline CDR1 is SNHLY and CDR2 FYNNEI. CDR3 length: 13 amino acids.

This sequence joins TRBV28 and TRBJ2-4; D gene ambiguous. The germline V gene encodes CDR1 MDHEN and CDR2 SYDVKM. V shed 3 bases and J shed 0 bases, with 12 bases lying between them. This CDR3 spans 16 amino acids. The DNA of the CDR3 is TGTGCCAGCAGTTTTTGGGAAGGCCTAGCCAAAAACATTCAGTACTTC. It is translated as CASSFWEGLAKNIQYF.

Written as DNA, the CDR3 is TGTGCCAGCAGCCCTACCCGGGGGAACACTGAAGCTTTCTTT. It encodes CASSPTRGNTEAFF. The gene calls are TRBV11-3 and TRBJ1-1, with unresolved D. The V and J ends lost 5 bases and 1 base respectively, with 11 bases between them. Per germline, CDR1 SGHNT and CDR2 YENEEA. The CDR3 sequence is 14 residues long.

V and J are TRBV5-5 and TRBJ1-1; D perhaps matches TRBD1 (6 bases). In germline, CDR1 is SGHKS, CDR2 YYEKEE (reference sequence). The CDR3 has 15 residues. Trimming stripped 1 base from V and 3 bases from J, with 13 bases between. The CDR3 nucleotides read TGTGCCAGCAGCTTGATGACAGGCGGGGACACTGAAGCTTTCTTT. Its translation: CASSLMTGGDTEAFF. Together with reference TRBV5-5 and TRBJ1-1, the CDR3 gives the full variable domain: DAGVTQSPTHLIKTRGQQVTLRCSPISGHKSVSWYQQVLGQGPQFIFQYYEKEERGRGNFPDRFSARQFPNYSSELNVNALLLGDSALYLCASSLMTGGDTEAFFGQGTRLTVV.

The chain is built from TRBV9 and TRBJ2-2, with TRBD2 matching over 10 bases. The CDR3 extends over 16 amino acids. V was clipped by 4 bases and J by 3 bases; unmatched bases: 6. The germline CDR1 and CDR2 sequences are SGDLS and YYNGEE. The DNA for the CDR3 is TGTGCCAGCAGCCCTCCTAGCGGGAGTGACACCGGGGAGCTGTTTTTT. Translating gives CASSPPSGSDTGELFF.

The chain combines TRBV7-2 with TRBJ1-5; D uncertain. This CDR3 contains 15 residues. Germline lookup yields CDR1 SGHTA and CDR2 FQGNSA. Trimming took 1 base from V and 2 from J, leaving 9 bases between them. CDR3: CASSLDFSGNQPQHF. CDR3 nucleotide sequence: TGTGCCAGCAGCTTAGATTTCAGTGGCAATCAGCCCCAGCATTTT.